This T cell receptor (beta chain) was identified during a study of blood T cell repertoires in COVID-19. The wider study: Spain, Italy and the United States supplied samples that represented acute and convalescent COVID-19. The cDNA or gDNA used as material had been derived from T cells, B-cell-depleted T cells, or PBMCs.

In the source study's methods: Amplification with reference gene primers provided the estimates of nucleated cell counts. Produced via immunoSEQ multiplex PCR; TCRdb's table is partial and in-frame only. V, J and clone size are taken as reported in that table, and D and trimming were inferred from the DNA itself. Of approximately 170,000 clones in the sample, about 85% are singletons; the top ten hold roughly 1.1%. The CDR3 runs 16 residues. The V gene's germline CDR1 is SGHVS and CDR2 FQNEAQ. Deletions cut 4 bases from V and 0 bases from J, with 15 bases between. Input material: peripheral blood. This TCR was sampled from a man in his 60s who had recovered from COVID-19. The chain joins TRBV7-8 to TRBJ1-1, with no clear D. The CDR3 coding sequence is TGTGCCAGCAGCTCCTCGAACAGCTTGATGAACACTGAAGCTTTCTTT. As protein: CASSSSNSLMNTEAFF.